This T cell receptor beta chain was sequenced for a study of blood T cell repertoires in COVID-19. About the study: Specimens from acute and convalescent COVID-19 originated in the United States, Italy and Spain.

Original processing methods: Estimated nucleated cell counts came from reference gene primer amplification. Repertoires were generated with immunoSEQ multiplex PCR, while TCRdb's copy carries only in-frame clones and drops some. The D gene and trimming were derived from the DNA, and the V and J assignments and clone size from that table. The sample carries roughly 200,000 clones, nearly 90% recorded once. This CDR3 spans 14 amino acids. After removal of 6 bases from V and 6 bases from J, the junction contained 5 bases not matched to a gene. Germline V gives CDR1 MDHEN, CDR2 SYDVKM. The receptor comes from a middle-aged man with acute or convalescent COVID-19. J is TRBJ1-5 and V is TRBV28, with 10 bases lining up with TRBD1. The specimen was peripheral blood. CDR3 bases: TGTGCCAGCAGCTCGGGACAGGGGCTTCAGCCCCAGCATTTT. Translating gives CASSSGQGLQPQHF.